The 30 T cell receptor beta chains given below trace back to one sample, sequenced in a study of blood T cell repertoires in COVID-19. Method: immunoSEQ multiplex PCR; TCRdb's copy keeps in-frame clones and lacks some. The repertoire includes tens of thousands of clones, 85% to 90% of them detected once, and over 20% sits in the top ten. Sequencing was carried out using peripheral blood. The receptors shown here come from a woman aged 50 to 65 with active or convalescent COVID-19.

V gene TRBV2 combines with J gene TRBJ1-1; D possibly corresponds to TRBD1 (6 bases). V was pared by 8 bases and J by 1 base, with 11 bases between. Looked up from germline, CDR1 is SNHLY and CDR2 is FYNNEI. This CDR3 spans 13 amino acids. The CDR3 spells CASGLTGNTEAFF. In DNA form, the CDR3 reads TGTGCCAGCGGTCTGACAGGGAACACTGAAGCTTTCTTT.

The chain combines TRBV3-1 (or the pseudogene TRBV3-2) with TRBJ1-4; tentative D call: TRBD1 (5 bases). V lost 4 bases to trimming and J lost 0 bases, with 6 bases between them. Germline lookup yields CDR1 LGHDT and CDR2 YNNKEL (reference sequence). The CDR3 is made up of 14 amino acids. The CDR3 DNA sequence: TGTGCCAGCAGCCGACAGACAACTAATGAAAAACTGTTTTTT. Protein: CASSRQTTNEKLFF.

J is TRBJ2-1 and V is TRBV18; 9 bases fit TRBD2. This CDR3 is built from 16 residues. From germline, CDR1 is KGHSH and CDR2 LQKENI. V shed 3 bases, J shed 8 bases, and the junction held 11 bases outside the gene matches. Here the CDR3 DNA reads TGTGCCAGCTCACCCCTCATGCGGGAGGGGAAGTATGAGCAGTTCTTC. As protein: CASSPLMREGKYEQFF.

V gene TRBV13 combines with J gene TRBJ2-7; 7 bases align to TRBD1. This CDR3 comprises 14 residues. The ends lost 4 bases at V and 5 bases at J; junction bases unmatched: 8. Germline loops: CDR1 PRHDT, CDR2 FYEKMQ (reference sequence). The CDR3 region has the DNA TGTGCCAGCAGCTCGACAGGGAGATCCGACGAGCAGTACTTC. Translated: CASSSTGRSDEQYF.

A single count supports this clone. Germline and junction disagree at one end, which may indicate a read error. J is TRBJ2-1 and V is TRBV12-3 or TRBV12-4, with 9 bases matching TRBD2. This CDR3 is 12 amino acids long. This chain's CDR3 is CASSSGTSYPVF. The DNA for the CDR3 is TGTGCCAGCAGTTCAGGGACTAGCTATCCGGTCTTC.

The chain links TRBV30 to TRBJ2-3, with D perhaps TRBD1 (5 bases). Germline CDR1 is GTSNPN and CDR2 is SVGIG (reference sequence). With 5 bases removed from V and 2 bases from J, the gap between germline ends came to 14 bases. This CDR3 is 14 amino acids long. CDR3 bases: TGTGCCTGGGGACACCACCTCTACACAGATACGCAGTATTTT. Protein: CAWGHHLYTDTQYF.

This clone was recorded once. CDR3 nucleotide sequence: TGTGCCAGCAGTTACTCGAGGACAGGAGGAGAAAAACTGTTTTTT. Amino acids: CASSYSRTGGEKLFF. The genes are TRBV6-5 and TRBJ1-4, with 7 bases that match TRBD1. The CDR3 is made up of 15 amino acids. The V segment lost 0 bases and the J segment 8 bases; nucleotides outside the gene matches: 6. Per the germline V gene, CDR1 is MNHEY and CDR2 is SVGAGI.

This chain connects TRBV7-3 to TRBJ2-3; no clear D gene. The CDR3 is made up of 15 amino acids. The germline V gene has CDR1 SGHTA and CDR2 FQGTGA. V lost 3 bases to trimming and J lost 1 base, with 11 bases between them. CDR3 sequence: CASSFRGEGTDTQYF. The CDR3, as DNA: TGTGCCAGCAGCTTTCGAGGAGAGGGCACAGATACGCAGTATTTT.

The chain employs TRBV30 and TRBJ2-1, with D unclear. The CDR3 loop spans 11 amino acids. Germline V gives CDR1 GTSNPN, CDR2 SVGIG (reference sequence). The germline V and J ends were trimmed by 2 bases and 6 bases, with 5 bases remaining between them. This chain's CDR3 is CAWSPFNEQFF. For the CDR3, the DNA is TGTGCCTGGAGTCCCTTCAATGAGCAGTTCTTC.

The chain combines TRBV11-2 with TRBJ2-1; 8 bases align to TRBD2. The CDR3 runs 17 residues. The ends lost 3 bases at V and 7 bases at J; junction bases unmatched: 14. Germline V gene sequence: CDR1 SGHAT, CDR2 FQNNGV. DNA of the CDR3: TGTGCCAGCAGCTTTACGGGACTAGGTGTTGGGAAGAATGAGCAGTTCTTC. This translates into CASSFTGLGVGKNEQFF.

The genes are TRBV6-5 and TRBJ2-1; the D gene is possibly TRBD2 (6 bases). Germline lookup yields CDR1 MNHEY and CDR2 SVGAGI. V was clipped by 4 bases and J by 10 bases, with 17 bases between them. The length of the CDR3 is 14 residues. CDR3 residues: CASSSTLLAGEQFF. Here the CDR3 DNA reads TGTGCCAGCAGTTCGACCCTACTAGCAGGGGAGCAGTTCTTC.

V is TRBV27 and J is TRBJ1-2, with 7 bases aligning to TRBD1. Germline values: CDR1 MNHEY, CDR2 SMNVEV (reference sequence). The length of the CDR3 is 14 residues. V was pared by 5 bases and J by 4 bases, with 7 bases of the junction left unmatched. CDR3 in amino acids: CASSPLDRAYGYTF. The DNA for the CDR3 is TGTGCCAGCAGTCCCCTCGACAGGGCCTATGGCTACACCTTC.

As DNA, the CDR3 is TGTGCCATCAGTGAGCCGCATGGAGGGGCCTACGAGCAGTACTTC. Protein product: CAISEPHGGAYEQYF. The chain is built from TRBV10-3 and TRBJ2-7; TRBD2 is a possible D gene (6 bases). Germline-derived CDR1 and CDR2 are ENHRY and SYGVKD. The CDR3 consists of 15 residues. V lost 2 bases and J 2 bases, leaving 13 bases between the germline ends.

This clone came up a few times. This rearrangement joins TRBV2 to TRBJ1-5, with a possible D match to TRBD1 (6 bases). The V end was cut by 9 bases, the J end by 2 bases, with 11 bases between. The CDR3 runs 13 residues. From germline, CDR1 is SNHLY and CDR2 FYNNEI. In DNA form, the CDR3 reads TGTGCCAGTTCTCCAGGGGGCAATCAGCCCCAGCATTTT. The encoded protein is CASSPGGNQPQHF.

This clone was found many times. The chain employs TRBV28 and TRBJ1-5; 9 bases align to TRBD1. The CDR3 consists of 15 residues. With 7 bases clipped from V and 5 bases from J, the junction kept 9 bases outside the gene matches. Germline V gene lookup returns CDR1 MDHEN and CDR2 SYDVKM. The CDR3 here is CASIYGGTGHQPQHF. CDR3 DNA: TGTGCCAGCATCTACGGAGGGACAGGGCATCAGCCCCAGCATTTT.

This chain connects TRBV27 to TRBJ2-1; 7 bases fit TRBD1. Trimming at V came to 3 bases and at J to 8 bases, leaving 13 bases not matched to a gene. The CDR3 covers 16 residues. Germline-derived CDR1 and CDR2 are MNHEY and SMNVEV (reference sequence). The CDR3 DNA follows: TGTGCCAGCAGTTTTTGGCGACAGGGTTCGAGACATGAGCAGTTCTTC. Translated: CASSFWRQGSRHEQFF.

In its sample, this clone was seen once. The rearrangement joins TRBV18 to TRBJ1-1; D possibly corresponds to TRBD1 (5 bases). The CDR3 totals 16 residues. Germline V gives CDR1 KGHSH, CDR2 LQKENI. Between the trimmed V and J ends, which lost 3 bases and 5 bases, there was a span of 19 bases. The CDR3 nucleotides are TGTGCCAGCTCACCCCCCCAAACTGTAGGGGCGACTGAAGCTTTCTTT. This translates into CASSPPQTVGATEAFF.

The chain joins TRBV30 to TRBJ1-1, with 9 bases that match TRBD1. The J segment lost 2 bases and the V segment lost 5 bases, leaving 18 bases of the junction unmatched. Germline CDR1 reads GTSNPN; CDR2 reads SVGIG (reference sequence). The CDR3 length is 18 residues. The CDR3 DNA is TGTGCCTGGCTAGGCCGGGACAGGGTTTCCGGATATAACACTGAAGCTTTCTTT. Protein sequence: CAWLGRDRVSGYNTEAFF.

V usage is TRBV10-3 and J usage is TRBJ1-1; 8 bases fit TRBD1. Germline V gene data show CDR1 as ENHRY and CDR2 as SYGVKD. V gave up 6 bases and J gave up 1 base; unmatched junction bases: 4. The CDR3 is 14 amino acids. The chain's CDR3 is CAIRTGGGNTEAFF. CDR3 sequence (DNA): TGTGCCATCAGAACAGGGGGAGGGAACACTGAAGCTTTCTTT.

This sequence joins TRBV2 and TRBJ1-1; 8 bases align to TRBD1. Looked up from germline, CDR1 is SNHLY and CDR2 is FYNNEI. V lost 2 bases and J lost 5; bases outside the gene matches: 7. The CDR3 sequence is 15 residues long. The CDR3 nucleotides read TGTGCCAGCAGTGAAAGGCAGGGGGCGGGAACTGAAGCTTTCTTT. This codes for CASSERQGAGTEAFF.

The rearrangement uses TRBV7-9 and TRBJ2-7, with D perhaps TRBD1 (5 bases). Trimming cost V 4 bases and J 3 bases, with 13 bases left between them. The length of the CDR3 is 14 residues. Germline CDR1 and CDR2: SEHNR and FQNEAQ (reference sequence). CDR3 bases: TGTGCCAGCAGCTACTGGGGCAGAAACTACGAGCAGTACTTC. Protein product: CASSYWGRNYEQYF.

Here the CDR3 reads CASLGLAGNYEQYF. The CDR3 DNA follows: TGTGCCAGCCTTGGACTAGCGGGAAACTACGAGCAGTACTTC. This rearrangement joins TRBV2 to TRBJ2-7, with 12 bases lining up with TRBD2. Per germline, CDR1 SNHLY and CDR2 FYNNEI. The CDR3 totals 14 residues. Germline trimming cut 8 bases from V and 3 bases from J; bases unmatched to any gene: 5.

In DNA form, the CDR3 reads TGCGCCAGCAGCTTAGGCGTTGGACTGAACTATGGCTACACCTTC. It encodes CASSLGVGLNYGYTF. The rearrangement joins TRBV5-1 to TRBJ1-2; the D is unclear. The CDR3 is made up of 15 amino acids. Germline-derived CDR1 and CDR2 are SGHRS and YFSETQ. The V gene lost 2 bases and the J gene lost 2 bases, with 13 bases spanning the gap. Filled out from reference TRBV5-1 and TRBJ1-2, the complete variable domain reads KAGVTQTPRYLIKTRGQQVTLSCSPISGHRSVSWYQQTPGQGLQFLFEYFSETQRNKGNFPGRFSGRQFSNSRSEMNVSTLELGDSALYLCASSLGVGLNYGYTFGSGTRLTVV.

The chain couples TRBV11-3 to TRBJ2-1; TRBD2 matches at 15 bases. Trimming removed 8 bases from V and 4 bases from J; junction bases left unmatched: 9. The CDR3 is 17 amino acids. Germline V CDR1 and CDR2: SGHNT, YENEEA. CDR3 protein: CASSQGGLAGGYNEQFF. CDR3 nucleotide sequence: TGTGCCAGCTCACAAGGTGGACTAGCGGGAGGGTACAATGAGCAGTTCTTC.

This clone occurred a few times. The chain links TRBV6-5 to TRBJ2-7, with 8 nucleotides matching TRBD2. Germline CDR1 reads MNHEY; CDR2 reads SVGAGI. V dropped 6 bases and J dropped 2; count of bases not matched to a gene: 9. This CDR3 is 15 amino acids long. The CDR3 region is CASSHGGEGTYEQYF. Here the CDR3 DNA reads TGTGCCAGCAGCCACGGGGGGGAGGGAACCTACGAGCAGTACTTC.

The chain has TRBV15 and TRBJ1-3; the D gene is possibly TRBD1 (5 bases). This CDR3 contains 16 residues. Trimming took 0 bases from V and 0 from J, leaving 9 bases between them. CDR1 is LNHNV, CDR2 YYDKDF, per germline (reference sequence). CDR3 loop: CATSRDGGGSGNTIYF. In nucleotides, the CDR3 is TGTGCCACCAGCAGAGATGGGGGGGGCTCTGGAAACACCATATATTTT.

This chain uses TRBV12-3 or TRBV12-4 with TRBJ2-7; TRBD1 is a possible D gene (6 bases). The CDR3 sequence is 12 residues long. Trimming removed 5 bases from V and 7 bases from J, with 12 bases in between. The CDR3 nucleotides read TGTGCCAGCAGTCCGACAGGTGTGGAGCAGTACTTC. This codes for CASSPTGVEQYF.

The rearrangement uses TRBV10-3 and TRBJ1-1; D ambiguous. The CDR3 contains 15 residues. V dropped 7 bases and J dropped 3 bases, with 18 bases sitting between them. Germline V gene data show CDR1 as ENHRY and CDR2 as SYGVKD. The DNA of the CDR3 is TGTGCCATCAAACGCCAGGTGGGTGGGTACACTGAAGCTTTCTTT. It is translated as CAIKRQVGGYTEAFF.

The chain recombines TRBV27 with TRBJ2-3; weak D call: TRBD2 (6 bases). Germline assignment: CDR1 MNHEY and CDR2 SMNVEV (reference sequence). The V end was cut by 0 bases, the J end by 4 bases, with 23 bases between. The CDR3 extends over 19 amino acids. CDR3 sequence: CASSLSAPGAPREADTQYF. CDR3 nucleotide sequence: TGTGCCAGCAGTTTATCCGCCCCCGGGGCCCCAAGGGAGGCAGATACGCAGTATTTT.

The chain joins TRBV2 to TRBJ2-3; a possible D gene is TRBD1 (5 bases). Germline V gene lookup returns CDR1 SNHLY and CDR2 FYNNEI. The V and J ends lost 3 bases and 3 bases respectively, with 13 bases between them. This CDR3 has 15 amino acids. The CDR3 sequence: CASSDRVGFTDTQYF. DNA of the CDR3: TGTGCCAGCAGTGACAGGGTGGGATTTACAGATACGCAGTATTTT.